This passage covers 3 T cell receptor beta chains from one sample sequenced in a study of T cell repertoires in cytomegalovirus infection (dated by TCRdb to the late 2010s). The antigens these receptors bind are not known. What this sample's treatment or condition label stands for: in vitro stimulation with specific CMV peptide epitopes to enrich CMV-specific T cells. The reads were generated on an Illumina HiSeq 1500. TCRdb trimmed public reads at Q25 via fastp, called clones via MiXCR and kept in-frame beta chains. Identical CDR3 proteins give one entry, which carries the most common genes and DNA. The table for this sample lists fewer than 850,000 distinct CDR3 sequences; about 27% of them were counted only once. Of the sample, about an eighth falls within the top ten clones. This sample comprised cultured CD8+ T cells from PBMCs, obtained from culture after CMV antigen stimulation. The receptor source for this set is a human donor in good health (CMV status not recorded). Some clones in this sample may be carry-over from other donors' samples.

There are many counts of this clonotype. The V call is TRBV7-9, the J call TRBJ2-1, with a tentative D call TRBD1 (6 bases). Deletions cut 10 bases from V and 5 bases from J, with 27 bases between. Germline V lookup: CDR1 SEHNR, CDR2 FQNEAQ (reference sequence). The CDR3 runs to 17 residues. The CDR3 sequence: CATILAGSRGVNNEQFF. CDR3 DNA: TGTGCCACCATCTTGGCGGGTTCCAGGGGAGTTAACAATGAGCAGTTCTTC.

V usage is TRBV12-3 or TRBV12-4 and J usage is TRBJ1-6, with D possibly TRBD1 on 5 matching bases. The V end lost 6 bases, the J end lost 6 bases, and 12 bases lay between the germline ends. The CDR3 contains 14 residues. The CDR3 here is CASRTTGGNSPLHF. The CDR3 DNA follows: TGTGCCAGCAGAACTACTGGGGGTAATTCACCCCTCCACTTT.

The gene calls are TRBV4-3 and TRBJ2-3, with TRBD2 matching 12 bases. The V gene's germline CDR1 is LGHNA and CDR2 YSLEER. This CDR3 has 19 amino acids. J was trimmed by 4 bases and V by 0 bases; bases with no gene match: 11. The CDR3 region is CASSQDEGLAGGQADTQYF. In nucleotides, the CDR3 is TGCGCCAGCAGCCAAGATGAAGGGCTAGCGGGGGGGCAGGCAGATACGCAGTATTTT.